Reported below is one TCR beta chain. Its specificity is unknown. The sample originates from a study of blood T cells in healthy people across ages. Study overall: There was about one barcoded beta molecule captured by template switching per two T cells.

General study results and limits: Expanded clonotype shifts may have been confounded, as the donors had an unknown CMV status. Both naive CD4+ cell counts and diversity were greater in long-lived donors than in aged donors.

A J-beta primer mix and a sample-barcoded 5' primer were used in a second PCR of roughly 6 to 11 cycles. Tags on each cDNA molecule came from a template-switch adaptor with 12 random nucleotides. MiXCR was run by TCRdb on the 5' RACE reads, yielding one entry per CDR3 protein. The table lists 380,000 or so distinct CDR3 sequences, more than 45% of them singletons. The CDR3 loop spans 16 amino acids. The germline V and J ends were trimmed by 0 bases and 2 bases, with 11 bases remaining between them. CDR1 is SGHTA, CDR2 FQGTGA, per germline. The clonotype originates from a man aged 60 to 75 in good health. Sequenced input: blood. The rearrangement joins TRBV7-3 to TRBJ2-1, with a tentative D call TRBD2 (5 bases). The CDR3 DNA is TGTGCCAGCAGCTTAACTGTCGGGGTACCCTACAATGAGCAGTTCTTC. As protein: CASSLTVGVPYNEQFF.